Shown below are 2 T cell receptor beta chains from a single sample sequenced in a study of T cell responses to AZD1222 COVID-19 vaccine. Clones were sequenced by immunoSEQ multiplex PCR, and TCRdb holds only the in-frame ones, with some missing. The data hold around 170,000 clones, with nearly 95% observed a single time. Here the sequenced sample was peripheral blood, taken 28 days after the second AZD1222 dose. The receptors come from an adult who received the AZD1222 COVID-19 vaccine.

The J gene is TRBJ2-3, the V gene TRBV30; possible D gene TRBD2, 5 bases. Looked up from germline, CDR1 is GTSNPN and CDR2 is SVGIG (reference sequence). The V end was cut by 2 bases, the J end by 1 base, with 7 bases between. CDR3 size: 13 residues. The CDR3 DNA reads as TGTGCCTGGAGTCACGGGGGCACAGATACGCAGTATTTT. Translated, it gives CAWSHGGTDTQYF.

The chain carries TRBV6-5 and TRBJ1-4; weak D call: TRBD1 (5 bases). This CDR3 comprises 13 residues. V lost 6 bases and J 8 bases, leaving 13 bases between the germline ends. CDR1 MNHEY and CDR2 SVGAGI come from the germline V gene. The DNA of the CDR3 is TGTGCCAGCAGCTGGACAACAAACGAAAAACTGTTTTTT. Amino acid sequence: CASSWTTNEKLFF.